Presented here are 2 T cell receptor beta chains from one specimen sequenced in a study of lung T cells in sarcoidosis with Löfgren's syndrome. TCRdb reanalysed the reads using MiXCR and keeps one entry per CDR3 protein. The data show 60,000 to 70,000 distinct CDR3 sequences, around 20% seen once. Specimen: CD4+ T cells from PBMCs. Every receptor here comes from a human donor with sarcoidosis (Löfgren's syndrome or another form), or a control subject (not recorded which).

The table lists this clonotype with many counts. This chain connects TRBV20-1 to TRBJ1-1, with D unclear. Per the germline V gene, CDR1 is DFQATT and CDR2 is SNEGSKA (reference sequence). CDR3 size: 13 residues. V lost 3 bases and J lost 4, with 12 bases in between. This CDR3 is CSASLGRGTEAFF. CDR3 bases: TGCAGTGCTAGTCTTGGACGGGGCACTGAAGCTTTCTTT.

In this sample, this clonotype turned up many times. The CDR3 here is CASSRRGLAGVHEQFF. The CDR3 bases are TGTGCCAGCAGTCGGAGGGGACTAGCGGGAGTCCATGAGCAGTTCTTC. V and J are TRBV28 and TRBJ2-1; TRBD2 matches at 14 bases. Per the germline V gene, CDR1 is MDHEN and CDR2 is SYDVKM. The CDR3 extends over 16 amino acids. J was trimmed by 8 bases and V by 5 bases; bases with no gene match: 8. The full variable domain, with the rest looked up from reference TRBV28 and TRBJ2-1, is DVKVTQSSRYLVKRTGEKVFLECVQDMDHENMFWYRQDPGLGLRLIYFSYDVKMKEKGDIPEGYSVSREKKERFSLILESASTNQTSMYLCASSRRGLAGVHEQFFGPGTRLTVL.